This T cell receptor (beta chain) was obtained from a study of graft-versus-host responses after intestinal transplantation. Germline V gene sequence: CDR1 SGHNT, CDR2 YENEEA. This CDR3 spans 16 amino acids. Trimming pared 5 bases from V and 0 bases from J, leaving 14 bases between. Notes on this clone: Its antigen is currently unknown.

Method: immunoSEQ multiplex PCR; TCRdb's copy keeps in-frame clones and lacks some. In the table there are 150,000 or so clones, roughly 91% of which are singletons. This specimen consisted of unstimulated CD4+ T cells sorted from spleen or lymph node cells, obtained before intestinal transplant. This clonotype was sampled from a human donor who received an intestinal transplant. The V gene is TRBV11-3, the J gene TRBJ2-1, with TRBD2 as a possible D gene (5 bases). CDR3 nucleotide sequence: TGTGCCAGCAGCCGGACTTTCGCGAGCTCCTACAATGAGCAGTTCTTC. This gives the protein CASSRTFASSYNEQFF.